This T cell receptor (beta chain) was retrieved from a study of tumor-infiltrating lymphocytes in primary liver carcinoma. For the study at large: The cohort consisted of patients whose primary liver carcinoma was surgically resected. The tumors ranged from 4.2 to 10 cm across and fell within stage T1-T3 N0M0. The number of productive TCRbeta reads per sample ranged from roughly 3.65 to 8 million and was similar across tissue types.

This CDR3 is built from 13 residues. Trimming cost V 1 base and J 4 bases, with 6 bases left between them. In this sample, this clonotype turned up many times. Production of TCR beta cDNA used around 0.45 ug total RNA together with a constant-region primer. It was through three nested multiplex PCR rounds of slightly modified ARM-PCR that TCR beta libraries arose. The opening two PCR rounds, ten to eleven cycles each, paired TRBV1-TRBV30 forward primers with a C-beta reverse primer. TCRdb ran MiXCR on the multiplex PCR reads and lists one entry per CDR3 protein. The sample records 310,000 or so distinct CDR3 sequences, approximately 54% being singletons. RNA isolated from unsorted whole blood supplied the blood RNA, with germline DNA also extracted. The patients carried chronic HBV infection and had received no treatment.

The V gene is TRBV12-3 or TRBV12-4, the J gene TRBJ2-3, with a weak D call TRBD2 (5 bases). This clonotype originated in a young woman with primary liver carcinoma and hepatitis B virus infection. The material sequenced was peripheral blood. The CDR3 sequence is CASSLGEPDTQYF. CDR3 coding DNA: TGTGCCAGCAGTTTAGGGGAGCCAGATACGCAGTATTTT.